Included here is one TCR beta chain sequence, with context. Naive CD8 cells lacked CD45RO, underwent positive selection for CCR7 and left out terminally differentiated effector memory CD45RA+ cells. Adult Caucasians living in Nashville, Tennessee made up all of the donors. These data belong to a study of shared clonotypes between healthy human individuals. Study details: The donor group consisted of two women and a few men, aged 18 to 49.

Clones were read by immunoSEQ multiplex PCR, and TCRdb kept only the in-frame ones, dropping some. The table has 760,000 or so clones, roughly 96% seen once. Germline loops: CDR1 SGHDT, CDR2 YYEEEE. CDR3 length: 14 residues. The ends lost 4 bases at V and 4 bases at J; junction bases unmatched: 5. Sequencing was performed on naive CD8+ T cells sorted from blood. The V call is TRBV5-6, the J call TRBJ1-2, with 9 positions matching TRBD1. This sequence was found in a man between 25 and 39 years old in good health. CDR3 loop: CASSVGQGLYGYTF. The CDR3 DNA follows: TGTGCCAGCAGCGTGGGACAGGGCCTCTATGGCTACACCTTC. Full variable domain (rest looked up from reference TRBV5-6 and TRBJ1-2): DAGVTQSPTHLIKTRGQQVTLRCSPKSGHDTVSWYQQALGQGPQFIFQYYEEEERQRGNFPDRFSGHQFPNYSSELNVNALLLGDSALYLCASSVGQGLYGYTFGSGTRLTVV.